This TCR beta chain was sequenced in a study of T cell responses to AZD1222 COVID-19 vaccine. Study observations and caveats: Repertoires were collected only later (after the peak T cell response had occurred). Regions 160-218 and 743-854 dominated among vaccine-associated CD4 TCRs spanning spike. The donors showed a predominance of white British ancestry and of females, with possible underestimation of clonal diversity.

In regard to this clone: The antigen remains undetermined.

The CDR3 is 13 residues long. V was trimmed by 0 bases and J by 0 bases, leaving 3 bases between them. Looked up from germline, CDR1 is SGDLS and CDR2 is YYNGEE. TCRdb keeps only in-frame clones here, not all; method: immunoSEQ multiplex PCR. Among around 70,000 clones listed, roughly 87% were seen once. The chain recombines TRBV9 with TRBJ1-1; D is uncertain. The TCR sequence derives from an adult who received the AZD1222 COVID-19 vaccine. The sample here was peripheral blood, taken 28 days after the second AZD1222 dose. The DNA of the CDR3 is TGTGCCAGCAGCGTAGAGATGAACACTGAAGCTTTCTTT. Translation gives CASSVEMNTEAFF.